Listed below are T cell receptor beta chains from one sample, sequenced in a study of T cell repertoires in cytomegalovirus infection. TCRdb fed the reads into MiXCR, producing one record per CDR3 protein. The sample has over 150,000 distinct CDR3 sequences; over 13% are singletons. Specimen: PBMCs. The receptor source for this set is a human donor in good health (CMV status not recorded). Some clones in this sample may be carry-over from other donors' samples. The CDR3 runs from the conserved cysteine through the conserved F or W. Each record gives: J gene, V gene, clone size, D gene, CDR3 DNA, CDR3 protein. D genes are given only for firm matches. Clone size, where shown, is once, few, many, or a class for clones that have expanded.

TRBJ2-1	TRBV2	few	.	TGTGCCAGCGAATCAGGATTTGGGAATGAGCAGTTCTTC	CASESGFGNEQFF
TRBJ1-6	TRBV14	many	.	TGTGCCAGCAGCCAAGCGTCAGCAAATTCACCCCTCCACTTT	CASSQASANSPLHF
TRBJ2-4	TRBV12-3/TRBV12-4	.	.	TGTGCCAGCAGCCCAGCAACCACAGCCAAAAACATTCAGTACTTC	CASSPATTAKNIQYF
TRBJ1-2	TRBV25-1	many	TRBD1	TGTGCCAGCAGTGACTCTCACGGACAGGGGGTGGGCCACTATGGCTACACCTTC	CASSDSHGQGVGHYGYTF
TRBJ2-7	TRBV19	.	.	TGTGCCAGTAGCGGCCCCCCGGCAGGTGACTACGAGCAGTACTTC	CASSGPPAGDYEQYF
TRBJ2-6	TRBV20-1	few	.	TGCAGTGCACCGGACAGCCGGCTCTCTGGGGCCAACGTCCTGACTTTC	CSAPDSRLSGANVLTF
TRBJ2-1	TRBV7-3	many	TRBD2	TGTGCCAGCAGACAGACTAGCGAGTCCTACAATGAGCAGTTCTTC	CASRQTSESYNEQFF
TRBJ2-3	TRBV7-7	many	TRBD2	TGTGCTAGCAGTTTAGCGGGGGTCTTTGGTACGCAGTATTTT	CASSLAGVFGTQYF
TRBJ1-5	TRBV7-9	many	.	TGTGCCAGCAGCCTACTCGACAGCAATCAGCCCCAGCATTTT	CASSLLDSNQPQHF
TRBJ2-7	TRBV12-3/TRBV12-4	many	.	TGTGCCAGCAGTGGACCGGATCGAGAGCAGTACTTC	CASSGPDREQYF
TRBJ1-1	TRBV7-9	many	.	TGTGCCAGCAGCTTATATGGGAAGAACACTGAAGCTTTCTTT	CASSLYGKNTEAFF
TRBJ1-2	TRBV6-2/TRBV6-3	.	.	TGTGCCAGCAGTTACGATCGTGCCGCGAGGGGCTACACCTTC	CASSYDRAARGYTF
TRBJ2-1	TRBV6-1	many	.	TGTGCCAGCAAAACAGGACCACTCAACAATGAGCAGTTCTTC	CASKTGPLNNEQFF
TRBJ1-5	TRBV12-3/TRBV12-4	few	TRBD1	TGTGCCAGCAGTCGACAGGGAGCGGTAAATCAGCCCCAGCATTTT	CASSRQGAVNQPQHF
TRBJ2-1	TRBV7-6	many	.	TGTGCCAGCAGCTTAGGAGCGGGCGCTGAGCAGTTCTTC	CASSLGAGAEQFF
TRBJ1-5	TRBV7-9	.	.	TGTGCCAGCAGCTCAAACAGGGCTAGCAATCAGCCCCAGCATTTT	CASSSNRASNQPQHF
TRBJ1-5	TRBV12-5	many	.	TGTGCTAGCTCACCCTCGGGCCAGCCCCAGCATTTT	CASSPSGQPQHF
TRBJ2-7	TRBV7-8	many	.	TGTGCCAGCAGCTCCTATAGAATTCCGGGAGCTAACTACGAGCAGTACTTC	CASSSYRIPGANYEQYF
TRBJ2-7	TRBV28	.	.	TGTGCCAGCAGTTTAATTAACCAACGTAGCATGCCAAGCTCCTACGAGCAGTACTTC	CASSLINQRSMPSSYEQYF
TRBJ2-2	TRBV7-2	many	.	TGTGCCAGCAGCCCCACCAACCCTTATAACACCGGGGAGCTGTTTTTT	CASSPTNPYNTGELFF
TRBJ2-4	TRBV7-9	many	TRBD1	TGTGCCAGCAGCCCTAACAGGGGGAGTGCCAAAAACATTCAGTACTTC	CASSPNRGSAKNIQYF
TRBJ1-1	TRBV19	few	TRBD1	TGTGCCAGCAATCGGGGACAGACGAACACTGAAGCTTTCTTT	CASNRGQTNTEAFF
TRBJ2-1	TRBV7-2	.	.	TGTGCCAGCAGCTTAGATATCAGCGGTAGAAATAATGAGCAGTTCTTC	CASSLDISGRNNEQFF
TRBJ2-4	TRBV6-1	.	.	TGTGCCAGCAGCCCCCGGGGGAGGCAAAACATTCAGTACTTC	CASSPRGRQNIQYF
TRBJ2-2	TRBV29-1	.	.	TGCAGCGTTGAATCTGGGTTTGACACCGGGGAGCTGTTTTTT	CSVESGFDTGELFF
TRBJ1-2	TRBV29-1	.	.	TGCAGCGTTGAGCCCCAAGACTATGGCTACACCTTC	CSVEPQDYGYTF
TRBJ1-5	TRBV10-3	.	.	TGTGCCATCAGTGATTACAGCGAAAATCAGCCCCAGCATTTT	CAISDYSENQPQHF
TRBJ1-1	TRBV14	few	.	TGTGCCAGCAGCCAAGTCGCCACACATGCCACTGGGGCTTTCTTT	CASSQVATHATGAFF